The TCR beta chain under discussion was sequenced for a study of blood T cell repertoires in COVID-19. Looking at the study overall: In each case, the material was cDNA or gDNA derived from T cells, B-cell-depleted T cells, or PBMCs.

Per the authors' pipeline: Quantification of nucleated cells was approximated via reference gene primer amplification. Repertoires were generated with immunoSEQ multiplex PCR, while TCRdb's copy carries only in-frame clones and drops some. V and J calls and clone size are those listed in that table; D and trimming were worked out from the DNA. This sample has under 250,000 clones, with approximately 84% found just once. The CDR3 is made up of 19 amino acids. Germline V gene sequence: CDR1 SGHNT, CDR2 YENEEA. With 1 base clipped from V and 4 bases from J, the junction kept 14 bases outside the gene matches.

The chain carries TRBV11-3 and TRBJ2-5, with 11 positions matching TRBD2. Specimen: peripheral blood. The clonotype originates from a woman in her 50s with active or convalescent COVID-19. The CDR3 DNA reads as TGTGCCAGCAGCTTAGTTTTAGCGGGAGGGCCATATGGAGTAGAGACCCAGTACTTC. It codes for CASSLVLAGGPYGVETQYF. The complete variable domain, with remaining parts taken from reference TRBV11-3 and TRBJ2-5, reads EAGVVQSPRYKIIEKKQPVAFWCNPISGHNTLYWYLQNLGQGPELLIRYENEEAVDDSQLPKDRFSAERLKGVDSTLKIQPAELGDSAVYLCASSLVLAGGPYGVETQYFGPGTRLLVL.